Following are 11 T cell receptor beta chains from one sample sequenced in a study of blood T cell repertoires in COVID-19. Assay: immunoSEQ multiplex PCR; the TCRdb copy retains only in-frame clones and omits some. The table shows roughly 190,000 clones, with approximately 81% occurring only once. Source material: peripheral blood. The receptors were gathered from a human donor in a cohort sampled during active COVID-19.

The gene calls are TRBV10-1 and TRBJ2-2; 12 bases are a match to TRBD2. There are 16 residues in the CDR3. With V trimmed by 5 bases and J by 0 bases, 1 base remained unmatched. Germline V CDR1 and CDR2: WNHNN, SYGVQD (reference sequence). The CDR3 bases are TGCGCCAGCAGTAGACTAGCGGGGGCGAACACCGGGGAGCTGTTTTTT. Translation: CASSRLAGANTGELFF.

V is TRBV12-3 or TRBV12-4 and J is TRBJ1-1, with TRBD1 as a possible D gene (5 bases). V gave up 2 bases and J gave up 8 bases, with 12 bases separating them. CDR3 size: 13 residues. CDR3 amino acids: CASSLPDSAEAFF. CDR3 DNA sequence: TGTGCCAGCAGTTTACCCGACAGTGCCGAAGCTTTCTTT.

This chain connects TRBV24-1 to TRBJ1-5; possible D gene TRBD1, 6 bases. The CDR3 has 13 amino acids. V was clipped by 7 bases and J by 3 bases, with 9 bases between them. Germline V gene lookup returns CDR1 KGHDR and CDR2 SFDVKD. CDR3 sequence (DNA): TGTGCCACCAGCGGGACACCCAATCAGCCCCAGCATTTT. This sequence encodes CATSGTPNQPQHF.

This clone was picked up one time. The genes are TRBV28 and TRBJ2-3; the D is unclear. The V end lost 5 bases, the J end lost 8 bases, and 11 bases lay between the germline ends. There are 12 residues in the CDR3. Germline V gives CDR1 MDHEN, CDR2 SYDVKM. The chain's CDR3 is CASSTPRGTQYF. CDR3 nucleotide sequence: TGTGCCAGCAGTACGCCTCGCGGTACGCAGTATTTT.

This chain joins TRBV5-1 and TRBJ2-1; D perhaps matches TRBD1 (6 bases). The V end was cut by 3 bases, the J end by 6 bases, with 10 bases between. Germline CDR1 and CDR2: SGHRS and YFSETQ. The CDR3 length is 13 residues. The CDR3 reads CASSYGQLNEQFF. CDR3 sequence (DNA): TGCGCCAGCAGCTACGGACAGCTCAATGAGCAGTTCTTC. Together with reference TRBV5-1 and TRBJ2-1, the CDR3 gives the full variable domain: KAGVTQTPRYLIKTRGQQVTLSCSPISGHRSVSWYQQTPGQGLQFLFEYFSETQRNKGNFPGRFSGRQFSNSRSEMNVSTLELGDSALYLCASSYGQLNEQFFGPGTRLTVL.

The gene calls are TRBV2 and TRBJ1-5; no clear D gene. Trimming took off 5 bases at V and 5 bases at J, with 10 bases between the two ends. CDR3 length: 13 amino acids. CDR1 is SNHLY and CDR2 is FYNNEI in the germline V gene. The CDR3 sequence: CASSTSVYQPQHF. The CDR3, as DNA: TGTGCCAGCAGTACTAGCGTCTATCAGCCCCAGCATTTT.

CDR3 nucleotides: TGTGCCAGCAGCCCGCGACAGGGGTGGCAAGAGACCCAGTACTTC. Its protein is CASSPRQGWQETQYF. The V call is TRBV9, the J call TRBJ2-5, with 8 bases that match TRBD1. Trimming removed 4 bases from V and 2 bases from J; junction bases left unmatched: 7. Germline-derived CDR1 and CDR2 are SGDLS and YYNGEE. The CDR3 consists of 15 residues.

This clone showed up just a few times. The chain employs TRBV7-2 and TRBJ1-3; 7 nucleotides line up with TRBD1. This CDR3 contains 15 residues. With V trimmed by 0 bases and J by 3 bases, 2 bases remained unmatched. Looked up from germline, CDR1 is SGHTA and CDR2 is FQGNSA. DNA of the CDR3: TGTGCCAGCAGCTTAGCGGGGACAGTTGGAAACACCATATATTTT. It encodes CASSLAGTVGNTIYF.

This chain connects TRBV10-1 to TRBJ2-2, with TRBD2 as a possible D gene (5 bases). Germline loops: CDR1 WNHNN, CDR2 SYGVQD (reference sequence). The CDR3 runs to 13 residues. The V end lost 5 bases, the J end lost 6 bases, and 10 bases lay between the germline ends. The CDR3: CASSRLAPGELFF. In DNA, the CDR3 is TGCGCCAGCAGTCGGCTAGCCCCCGGGGAGCTGTTTTTT.

The genes are TRBV5-5 and TRBJ2-1; 8 bases map to TRBD1. Germline V CDR1 and CDR2: SGHKS, YYEKEE (reference sequence). The CDR3 runs to 15 residues. V was pared by 4 bases and J by 4 bases, with 7 bases of the junction left unmatched. In DNA form, the CDR3 reads TGTGCCAGCAGCCTCTCCGGACAGGGATACAATGAGCAGTTCTTC. Encoded protein: CASSLSGQGYNEQFF.

The V call is TRBV29-1, the J call TRBJ2-3, with 7 bases aligning to TRBD2. Germline assignment: CDR1 SQVTM and CDR2 ANQGSEA. The CDR3 has 14 amino acids. The V gene end was trimmed by 6 bases and the J gene end by 0 bases; junction bases not matched to a gene: 6. The CDR3 DNA reads as TGCAGCGTGAGCATTAGCGGGAGCACAGATACGCAGTATTTT. It translates to CSVSISGSTDTQYF.